The T cell receptor beta chain under discussion was sequenced for a study of CD8+CD57+ T cells in acquired aplastic anemia. On the study more broadly: The sorted CD4+ and CD8+ cells yielded an average around 3.2 ug of DNA.

Notes on the study in general: For CD8+ Simpson's diversity, patients and controls showed no significant difference. Some 31 shared CD8+ CDR3s appeared highly expressed within patients' immunodominant clones.

V was clipped by 6 bases and J by 11 bases; unmatched bases: 6. The CDR3 has 12 amino acids. CDR3 and TCR beta VDJ profiling relied on genomic DNA as the template. TCRdb reprocessed the reads with MiXCR, giving one entry per CDR3 protein. Here the sample spans tens of thousands of distinct CDR3 sequences, less than 60% being singletons. This clonotype was counted many times. Its target is unknown. Sequenced material: sorted CD4+, CD8+, or CD8+CD57+ T cells (not recorded which) from PBMCs. This receptor was taken from a human donor in good health, serving as a control. This chain connects TRBV12-3 or TRBV12-4 to TRBJ1-1; 10 positions match TRBD1. The CDR3 region is CASSPGQGKAFF. CDR3 nucleotides: TGTGCCAGCAGCCCGGGACAGGGGAAGGCTTTCTTT.